The present TCR beta chain was sequenced within a study of blood T cell repertoires in COVID-19. Study summary: PBMCs, B-cell-depleted T cells, or T cells were the source of the cDNA or gDNA that made up the material.

Measured with immunoSEQ multiplex PCR; TCRdb has only the in-frame clones, and not every one. This sample yields 130,000 or so clones, of which about 89% are seen a single time; more than 15% belongs to the top ten. This CDR3 comprises 17 residues. Germline V gives CDR1 SGHAT, CDR2 FQNNGV. Trimming at V came to 6 bases and at J to 2 bases, leaving 3 bases not matched to a gene. The receptor was derived from a man aged 50-60 years with active or convalescent COVID-19. The sample comprised peripheral blood. V gene TRBV11-2 combines with J gene TRBJ2-2; 16 nucleotides match TRBD2. The CDR3 DNA sequence: TGTGCCAGCAGGGGACTAGCGGGAGGGCCTAACACCGGGGAGCTGTTTTTT. It specifies CASRGLAGGPNTGELFF.